This T cell receptor (beta chain) stems from a study of blood T cell repertoires in COVID-19. Overall study context: Samples taken during acute and convalescent COVID-19 were collected in the United States, Italy and Spain.

With 3 bases clipped from V and 4 bases from J, the junction kept 1 base outside the gene matches. Germline V CDR1 and CDR2: ENHRY, SYGVKD. This CDR3 is 14 amino acids long. This table comes from immunoSEQ multiplex PCR, and its TCRdb copy is limited to in-frame clones, with some not included. The sample records about 230,000 clones, approximately 80% being singletons. The V call is TRBV10-3, the J call TRBJ2-3, with 10 nucleotides matching TRBD1. The sequencing input was peripheral blood. The receptor was isolated from a man between 35 and 55 years old who had recovered from COVID-19. The CDR3 sequence is CAISDGQGADTQYF. The CDR3 DNA sequence: TGTGCCATCAGTGATGGACAGGGGGCAGATACGCAGTATTTT.